This entry lists 26 T cell receptor beta chains sequenced from one sample in a study of T cell responses to AZD1222 COVID-19 vaccine. This table comes from immunoSEQ multiplex PCR, and its TCRdb copy is limited to in-frame clones, with some not included. The table shows approximately 120,000 clones, with 93% occurring only once. The material sequenced was peripheral blood, taken on day 0 of AZD1222 vaccination. The receptors originated from an adult in good health.

The genes are TRBV7-9 and TRBJ1-1; no clear D. The CDR3 has 13 amino acids. Trimming shortened V by 7 bases and J by 7 bases, and 16 bases separated the two germline ends. From germline, CDR1 is SEHNR and CDR2 FQNEAQ (reference sequence). This CDR3 is CASTLPNSGEAFF. CDR3 coding DNA: TGTGCCAGCACCCTTCCCAACTCGGGTGAAGCTTTCTTT.

This clone was observed a single time. The chain recombines TRBV5-1 with TRBJ2-1; D gene unclear. Germline V CDR1 and CDR2: SGHRS, YFSETQ. V shed 4 bases and J shed 9 bases, with 14 bases lying between them. CDR3 length: 13 residues. The CDR3 coding sequence is TGCGCCAGCAGCCCCGTCGGCTACGGTGAGCAGTTCTTC. Residues: CASSPVGYGEQFF.

The rearrangement links TRBV4-1 to TRBJ1-6; no firm D call. Between the trimmed V and J ends, which lost 1 base and 10 bases, there was a span of 5 bases. CDR1 is MGHRA, CDR2 YSYEKL, per germline. This CDR3 comprises 12 residues. The CDR3 region is CASSQGSSPLHF. DNA of the CDR3: TGCGCCAGCAGCCAAGGGAGCTCACCCCTCCACTTT.

J is TRBJ2-2 and V is TRBV3-1 (or the pseudogene TRBV3-2); TRBD2 agrees at 12 bases. Per the germline V gene, CDR1 is LGHDT and CDR2 is YNNKEL (reference sequence). V dropped 2 bases and J dropped 4; count of bases not matched to a gene: 5. The CDR3 is made up of 17 amino acids. CDR3 sequence: CASSQPSGRDTTGELFF. In DNA, the CDR3 is TGTGCCAGCAGCCAACCTAGCGGGAGGGATACCACCGGGGAGCTGTTTTTT.

This rearrangement joins TRBV5-1 to TRBJ1-2; D remains ambiguous. V shed 0 bases and J shed 4 bases, with 13 bases lying between them. In germline, CDR1 is SGHRS, CDR2 YFSETQ. The CDR3 contains 15 residues. CDR3 sequence: CASSLALGQPYGYTF. CDR3 in DNA: TGCGCCAGCAGCTTGGCATTGGGCCAGCCCTATGGCTACACCTTC. The variable domain in full, completed from reference TRBV5-1 and TRBJ1-2, reads KAGVTQTPRYLIKTRGQQVTLSCSPISGHRSVSWYQQTPGQGLQFLFEYFSETQRNKGNFPGRFSGRQFSNSRSEMNVSTLELGDSALYLCASSLALGQPYGYTFGSGTRLTVV.

This chain links TRBV7-9 with TRBJ2-3; D could derive from TRBD1 or TRBD2 (5 bases each). Germline V gives CDR1 SEHNR, CDR2 FQNEAQ (reference sequence). The CDR3 is 16 residues long. V was shortened by 2 bases and J by 13 bases, with 25 bases between the two germline ends. The CDR3 DNA follows: TGTGCCAGCAGCTTACGGGGCAGCCAAGGGGTAGCCGCGGAGTATTTT. This gives the protein CASSLRGSQGVAAEYF.

The genes are TRBV18 and TRBJ2-1; unclear D gene. Germline loops: CDR1 KGHSH, CDR2 LQKENI. V was cut by 3 bases and J by 1 base, with 16 bases left in between. This CDR3 has 17 amino acids. CDR3 sequence reads: CASSPVSGRQSYNEQFF. CDR3 DNA: TGTGCCAGCTCACCTGTTTCGGGCAGACAATCCTACAATGAGCAGTTCTTC.

This chain joins TRBV12-5 and TRBJ1-2; D uncertain. Trimming pared 6 bases from V and 3 bases from J, leaving 14 bases between. CDR1 is LGHNT and CDR2 is FRNRAP in the germline V gene. CDR3 size: 14 residues. CDR3 loop: CASGPSEVYYGYTF. CDR3 nucleotide sequence: TGTGCTAGTGGCCCTTCCGAGGTCTACTATGGCTACACCTTC.

V is TRBV24-1 and J is TRBJ1-1; 7 bases align to TRBD1. CDR3 length: 14 residues. CDR1 is KGHDR, CDR2 SFDVKD, per germline. V dropped 7 bases and J dropped 1; count of bases not matched to a gene: 5. The CDR3 DNA follows: TGTGCCACCAGGGGCTCAGGGGGGAACACTGAAGCTTTCTTT. Protein: CATRGSGGNTEAFF.

The chain combines TRBV9 with TRBJ2-7; D may match TRBD1 or TRBD2 (5 bases each). The V gene lost 4 bases and the J gene lost 6 bases, with 14 bases spanning the gap. The CDR3 loop spans 13 amino acids. Germline V CDR1 and CDR2: SGDLS, YYNGEE. The CDR3 reads CASSYGTPGEQYF. The CDR3 DNA reads as TGTGCCAGCAGCTACGGGACCCCAGGCGAGCAGTACTTC.

The chain links TRBV4-3 to TRBJ1-5, with D tentatively TRBD1 (6 bases). Trimming stripped 4 bases from V and 5 bases from J, with 15 bases between. The CDR3 is 15 amino acids. CDR1 and CDR2 from the germline V gene are LGHNA and YSLEER. This chain's CDR3 is CASSRDRMGDQPQHF. The CDR3 DNA reads TGCGCCAGCAGCCGTGACAGGATGGGAGATCAGCCCCAGCATTTT.

The V gene is TRBV19, the J gene TRBJ1-5, with D unclear. The V and J ends lost 3 bases and 1 base respectively, with 4 bases between them. The CDR3 consists of 13 residues. Germline values: CDR1 LNHDA, CDR2 SQIVND (reference sequence). The CDR3 DNA reads as TGTGCCAGTAGTATTAAAAGCAATCAGCCCCAGCATTTT. Translating gives CASSIKSNQPQHF.

The genes are TRBV6-4 and TRBJ2-1; TRBD2 matches at 11 bases. This CDR3 has 14 amino acids. CDR1 MRHNA and CDR2 SNTAGT come from the germline V gene. Trimming removed 7 bases from V and 4 bases from J; junction bases left unmatched: 3. The CDR3 is CASKTSGTYNEQFF. The CDR3 bases are TGTGCCAGCAAGACTAGCGGGACTTACAATGAGCAGTTCTTC.

This chain uses TRBV7-9 with TRBJ1-1, with D perhaps TRBD1 (5 bases). V lost 5 bases and J 1 base, leaving 17 bases between the germline ends. The CDR3 has 16 amino acids. The germline gives CDR1 SEHNR, CDR2 FQNEAQ (reference sequence). The CDR3 reads CASSRVPGQGNTEAFF. The CDR3 nucleotides read TGTGCCAGCAGCCGAGTCCCGGGGCAGGGGAACACTGAAGCTTTCTTT.

The gene calls are TRBV5-6 and TRBJ1-1; D perhaps matches TRBD1 (5 bases). V dropped 4 bases and J dropped 0 bases, with 16 bases sitting between them. Germline V gives CDR1 SGHDT, CDR2 YYEEEE. CDR3 length equals 16 residues. The CDR3 nucleotides read TGTGCCAGCAGCCCTGGGGCCTTCTCAGTGAACACTGAAGCTTTCTTT. Translating gives CASSPGAFSVNTEAFF.

V and J are TRBV2 and TRBJ1-3, with D unresolved. From germline, CDR1 is SNHLY and CDR2 FYNNEI. V lost 5 bases and J 7 bases, leaving 15 bases between the germline ends. There are 14 residues in the CDR3. The CDR3 DNA sequence: TGTGCCAGCAGTTCCCTAAGGGTGTGGAACACCATATATTTT. Residues: CASSSLRVWNTIYF.

This chain links TRBV9 with TRBJ1-3; D perhaps matches TRBD1 (5 bases). The germline V and J ends were trimmed by 0 bases and 2 bases, with 9 bases remaining between them. The germline V gene encodes CDR1 SGDLS and CDR2 YYNGEE. This CDR3 is 15 amino acids long. The CDR3 nucleotides read TGTGCCAGCAGCGTAGGAGGGGTGGCTGGAAACACCATATATTTT. Protein: CASSVGGVAGNTIYF.

The rearrangement uses TRBV19 and TRBJ1-5; D is unclear. Germline V gives CDR1 LNHDA, CDR2 SQIVND (reference sequence). The germline V and J ends were trimmed by 5 bases and 4 bases, with 9 bases remaining between them. There are 13 residues in the CDR3. CDR3 sequence reads: CASSLAVNQPQHF. CDR3 DNA: TGTGCCAGTAGTTTGGCAGTGAATCAGCCCCAGCATTTT.

The V and J genes are TRBV28 and TRBJ1-3; D is uncertain. V was pared by 7 bases and J by 0 bases, with 19 bases between. This CDR3 comprises 17 residues. Germline lookup yields CDR1 MDHEN and CDR2 SYDVKM. The CDR3 spells CASTPSGIAYSGNTIYF. As DNA, the CDR3 is TGTGCCAGCACTCCGTCGGGGATCGCGTACTCTGGAAACACCATATATTTT.

The chain has TRBV19 and TRBJ1-5; 9 positions agree with TRBD1. V dropped 4 bases and J dropped 3; count of bases not matched to a gene: 4. This CDR3 has 15 amino acids. The germline V gene has CDR1 LNHDA and CDR2 SQIVND (reference sequence). The CDR3 coding sequence is TGTGCCAGTAGTACCACAGGGGGCTACAATCAGCCCCAGCATTTT. Amino acids: CASSTTGGYNQPQHF.

This chain links TRBV7-9 with TRBJ2-1; 9 nucleotides agree with TRBD1. With 5 bases clipped from V and 4 bases from J, the junction kept 12 bases outside the gene matches. Germline CDR1 and CDR2: SEHNR and FQNEAQ (reference sequence). CDR3 length: 17 amino acids. The DNA for the CDR3 is TGTGCCAGCAGCCCCGCCCTGTCGGGACAGGGATACAATGAGCAGTTCTTC. The encoded protein is CASSPALSGQGYNEQFF. The full variable domain, with the rest looked up from reference TRBV7-9 and TRBJ2-1, is DTGVSQNPRHKITKRGQNVTFRCDPISEHNRLYWYRQTLGQGPEFLTYFQNEAQLEKSRLLSDRFSAERPKGSFSTLEIQRTEQGDSAMYLCASSPALSGQGYNEQFFGPGTRLTVL.

V and J are TRBV27 and TRBJ2-1; 10 nucleotides align to TRBD2. This CDR3 is 14 amino acids long. The V segment lost 2 bases and the J segment 15 bases; nucleotides outside the gene matches: 10. Germline V gene lookup returns CDR1 MNHEY and CDR2 SMNVEV (reference sequence). The CDR3 DNA reads TGTGCCAGCAGTTTAGTTCTAGCGGGAGTTCGCCTGTTCTTC. Its translation is CASSLVLAGVRLFF.

This clone has only a few counts. This chain uses TRBV5-1 with TRBJ1-2; D is unclear. CDR1 is SGHRS, CDR2 YFSETQ, per germline. CDR3 length equals 14 residues. The V and J ends lost 5 bases and 1 base respectively, with 12 bases between them. The CDR3 sequence: CASRESDNNYGYTF. The CDR3 nucleotides are TGCGCCAGCAGGGAAAGTGACAATAACTATGGCTACACCTTC.

V and J are TRBV29-1 and TRBJ2-7; D might be TRBD2 (5 bases). Trimming removed 7 bases from V and 2 bases from J, with 21 bases in between. Germline V gene sequence: CDR1 SQVTM, CDR2 ANQGSEA. The CDR3 sequence is 15 residues long. The CDR3 sequence is CSGRYGRVSAYEQYF. The DNA for the CDR3 is TGCAGCGGTCGATATGGGCGGGTCTCGGCCTACGAGCAGTACTTC.

The chain uses TRBV20-1 and TRBJ2-3; TRBD2 might be the D (5 bases). The CDR3 sequence is 13 residues long. In germline, CDR1 is DFQATT, CDR2 SNEGSKA (reference sequence). V lost 4 bases to trimming and J lost 0 bases, with 8 bases between them. Here the CDR3 DNA reads TGCAGTGCTAATGAGCGGAGCACAGATACGCAGTATTTT. Amino acid sequence: CSANERSTDTQYF.

V and J are TRBV4-3 and TRBJ1-2, with TRBD1 as a possible D gene (5 bases). The germline CDR1 and CDR2 sequences are LGHNA and YSLEER. Trimming cost V 4 bases and J 5 bases, with 14 bases left between them. The CDR3 is made up of 14 amino acids. CDR3 sequence: CASSPSGQAYGYTF. DNA for the CDR3: TGCGCCAGCAGCCCATCGGGGCAGGCTTATGGCTACACCTTC.